This T cell receptor (beta chain) was identified in a study of blood T cell repertoires in COVID-19. Sequenced by immunoSEQ multiplex PCR; TCRdb stores in-frame clones only, minus some. Of over 130,000 clones in the sample, around 86% were seen once. This CDR3 spans 19 amino acids. Trimming pared 1 base from V and 1 base from J, leaving 22 bases between. Germline V gene lookup returns CDR1 SGHNT and CDR2 YYREEE (reference sequence). The rearrangement uses TRBV5-4 and TRBJ2-3; D is uncertain. Input material: peripheral blood. This receptor was obtained from a woman of 80 years or more with acute or convalescent COVID-19. The chain's CDR3 is CASSLTTRVRPIGTDTQYF. The CDR3 DNA is TGTGCCAGCAGCTTGACTACCCGGGTCCGCCCGATTGGCACAGATACGCAGTATTTT.